Included here is one T cell receptor (beta chain) sequence, with context. Its antigen is unknown. This sample is drawn from a study of cytomegalovirus exposure and HLA in healthy donors. 60 Vbeta and 13 Jbeta primers were used in PCR. Per the study methods: About 10 million of 80 million to 85 million unique TCR beta chains were shared, per a later count. The assay was immunoSEQ multiplex PCR, and TCRdb's table has in-frame clones only and misses some. V, J and clone size derive from that table, while D and trimming were established from the DNA sequence. The listing contains approximately 140,000 clones. General study findings and limits: For most subjects, TCR beta sequences were reported to predict HLA-A and HLA-B alleles with accuracy. Trimming of TCR beta V- and J-genes showed a link, identified in a later analysis, to a missense DCLRE1C variant. Earlier analysis found most TCR beta V segments productive about 87% or about 30% of the time.

The CDR3 spans 15 residues. Between the trimmed V and J ends, which lost 5 bases and 4 bases, there was a span of 18 bases. Germline-derived CDR1 and CDR2 are SGHRS and YFSETQ. What was sequenced was PBMCs. The receptor was derived from a woman between 35 and 50 years old in good health and CMV-seronegative. This chain connects TRBV5-1 to TRBJ1-2; no definite D call. The CDR3 loop is CASSSDSYVAYGYTF. The CDR3 DNA follows: TGCGCCAGCAGTTCTGACTCTTACGTCGCCTATGGCTACACCTTC.